Here is one TCR beta chain with its context. The entry originates in a study of shared clonotypes between healthy human individuals. Several immunoSEQ plates received, in even portions, the genomic DNA of each subset. Here immunoSEQ multiplex PCR was the method, and the copy in TCRdb shows in-frame clones only, minus some. The data show roughly 2,000,000 clones, about 95% seen once. Selected positively for CCR7 and CD45RO-negative, naive CD8 cells excluded terminally differentiated effector memory CD45RA+ cells. The source of this sequence is a man between 18 and 29 years old in good health. Sequencing used naive CD8+ T cells sorted from blood.

The CDR3 reads CASRDDTLSYNEQFF. CDR3 coding DNA: TGCGCCAGCAGGGACGATACGCTCTCCTACAATGAGCAGTTCTTC. V gene TRBV5-1 combines with J gene TRBJ2-1; D is ambiguous. CDR3 length equals 15 residues. V was shortened by 5 bases and J by 0 bases, with 12 bases between the two germline ends. CDR1 and CDR2 (germline): SGHRS, YFSETQ.